This T cell receptor beta chain was captured in a study of T cell responses to AZD1222 COVID-19 vaccine (dated by TCRdb to about 2021). Looking at the study overall: TCR sequencing covered approximately 230 trial participants: about 210 given two doses of AZD1222 and approximately 25 given two doses of MenACWY control vaccine. Trial participants were enrolled by age into 18-55, 56-69 and 70-plus year subgroups, with approximately 160, 26 and 62 TCR-sequenced participants respectively.

As concerns this clone: It has no known antigen specificity. No base quality values were provided; no much bigger clone lies one nucleotide off.

The CDR3 regions of human TCRbeta chains were subjected to immunosequencing. The original pipeline was this. Repertoire TCRs were matched against a reference library of SARS-CoV-2-specific TCRs generated with the MIRA antigen-specificity platform. Breadth meant the fraction of unique TCRs that were SARS-CoV-2-associated, whereas depth meant the fraction of total T cells that were SARS-CoV-2-associated. Using the MIRA data, each spike-specific TCR was mapped to the spike region that the TCR reacts to and placed in a CD4 or CD8 class. Log10-transformed breadth and depth values were compared by one-way ANOVA with Sidak's multiple comparisons tests. In its TCRdb copy, this immuneACCESS table keeps in-frame sequences only and misses some clones. Where compared with another copy, unresolved V genes explain less than half of these, and the others have no known cause. Clone size and the V and J calls come from that table; the DNA yielded D and trimming. Present in this sample are 70,000 to 95,000 clones, more than 85% of which were seen just once. Of the sample, around 8% falls within the top ten clones.

Trimming takes 0 bases off V and 5 bases off J; junction bases not matched to a gene: 1. CDR1 and CDR2 are read off the germline V gene (reference sequence) as SGHKS and YYEKEE. Inclusive of the bounding cysteine and phenylalanine, the CDR3 is 14 residues long. The sequence is cut down to CDR3 DNA, 42 bases in frame from base 1. What the research found in general, with its limitations: Because no samples from the day 14 peak response were available, repertoires could be characterized only after the peak T cell response. Conclusions about previously exposed vaccinees are limited because only a handful of AZD1222 recipients were SARS-CoV-2 seropositive at baseline. The 56-69-year group was small, and its depth increase did not reach significance, likely because of low power. Most participants were white British and females outnumbered males, and the authors suggested that clonal diversity may have been underestimated. Nearly half of unique spike-specific TCRs reportedly recognized epitopes outside regions mutated in the B.1.351 and B.1.1.7 variants. Spike-specific TCR breadth and depth rose significantly after two AZD1222 doses compared with day 0 and with MenACWY recipients. Vaccine-associated CD4 TCRs spanned the whole spike protein, with dominant responses in regions 160-218 and 743-854.

The time point label, read with the paper, signifies: about 28 days (+/-7) after the second vaccine dose. Because spike-specific TCR depth and breadth did not differ between the two schedules, AZD1222 recipients who got a second dose at roughly 4 weeks were pooled with those who got a second dose at roughly 12 weeks. The vaccinee samples were drawn from two UK trials, COV001 and COV002, one of which was a single-blind randomized controlled phase 2/3 trial testing AZD1222 (ChAdOx1 nCoV-19) in healthy adults. For TCRbeta chain sequencing, PBMC samples were collected from trial participants at day 0 and at day 28 after the second dose.

Material: peripheral blood, obtained 28 days after the second AZD1222 dose. The sequence is built from TRBV5-5 and TRBJ2-2, and 7 bases in between align with TRBD2. The TCR sequence derives from an adult who received the AZD1222 COVID-19 vaccine. The DNA sequence is TGTGCCAGCAGCTTGGGAGCGGGAACCGGGGAGCTGTTTTTT. Its protein reads: CASSLGAGTGELFF.